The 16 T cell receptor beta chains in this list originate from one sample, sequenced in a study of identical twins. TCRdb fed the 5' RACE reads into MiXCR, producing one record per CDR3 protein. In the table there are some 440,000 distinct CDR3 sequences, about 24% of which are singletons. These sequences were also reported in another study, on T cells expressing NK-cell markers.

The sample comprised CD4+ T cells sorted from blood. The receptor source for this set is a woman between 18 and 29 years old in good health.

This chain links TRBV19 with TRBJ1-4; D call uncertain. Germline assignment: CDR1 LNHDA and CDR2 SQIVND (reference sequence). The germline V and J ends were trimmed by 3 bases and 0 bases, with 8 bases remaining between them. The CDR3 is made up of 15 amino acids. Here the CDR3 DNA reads TGTGCCAGTAGTATGCGACGGGCAACTAATGAAAAACTGTTTTTT. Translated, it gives CASSMRRATNEKLFF.

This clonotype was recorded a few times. The CDR3 bases are TGTGCCAGCAGTTTATCAGGGACCGGCTTCGGCGGGGAGCTGTTTTTT. Its protein product is CASSLSGTGFGGELFF. The V call is TRBV12-3 or TRBV12-4, the J call TRBJ2-2; D assignment may be TRBD1 or TRBD2 (5 bases each). This CDR3 spans 16 amino acids. Trimming removed 2 bases from V and 7 bases from J, with 17 bases in between.

The CDR3, as DNA: TGTGCCAGCAGCTTAGGGAGGAGCAGATTCTCCTACAATGAGCAGTTCTTC. The encoded protein is CASSLGRSRFSYNEQFF. The chain combines TRBV11-3 with TRBJ2-1, with a weak D call TRBD2 (5 bases). The CDR3 loop spans 17 amino acids. V lost 1 base to trimming and J lost 0 bases, with 13 bases between them. Germline values: CDR1 SGHNT, CDR2 YENEEA.

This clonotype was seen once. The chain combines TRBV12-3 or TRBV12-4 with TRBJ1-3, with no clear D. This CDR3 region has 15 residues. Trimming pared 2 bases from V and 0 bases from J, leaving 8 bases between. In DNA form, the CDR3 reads TGTGCCAGCAGTTTATCTCTCGGCTCTGGAAACACCATATATTTT. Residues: CASSLSLGSGNTIYF.

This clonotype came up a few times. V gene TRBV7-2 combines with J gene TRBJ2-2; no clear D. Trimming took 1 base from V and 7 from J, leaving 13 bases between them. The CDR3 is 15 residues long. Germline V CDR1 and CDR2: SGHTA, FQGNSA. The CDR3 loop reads CASSLESSGYGELFF. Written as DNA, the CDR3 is TGTGCCAGCAGCTTAGAGTCGTCGGGTTACGGGGAGCTGTTTTTT.

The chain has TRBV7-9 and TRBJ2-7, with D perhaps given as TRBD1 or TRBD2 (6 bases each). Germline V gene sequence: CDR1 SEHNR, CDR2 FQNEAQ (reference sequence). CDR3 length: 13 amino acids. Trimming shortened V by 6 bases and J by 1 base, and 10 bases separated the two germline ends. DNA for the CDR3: TGTGCCAGCAGACTAGGGGGGTCCTACGAGCAGTACTTC. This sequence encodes CASRLGGSYEQYF.

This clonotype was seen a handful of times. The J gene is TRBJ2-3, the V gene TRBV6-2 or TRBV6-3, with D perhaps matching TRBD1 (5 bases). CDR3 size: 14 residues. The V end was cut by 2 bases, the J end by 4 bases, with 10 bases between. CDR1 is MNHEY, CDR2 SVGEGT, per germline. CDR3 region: CASSYRTIADTQYF. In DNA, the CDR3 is TGTGCCAGCAGTTACCGGACAATCGCAGATACGCAGTATTTT.

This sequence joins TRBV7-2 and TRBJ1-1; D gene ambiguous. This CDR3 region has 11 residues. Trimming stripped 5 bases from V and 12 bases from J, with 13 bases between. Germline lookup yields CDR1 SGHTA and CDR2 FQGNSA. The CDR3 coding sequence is TGTGCCAGCAGCGTGCGGGTAGCGACTTTCTTT. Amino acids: CASSVRVATFF.

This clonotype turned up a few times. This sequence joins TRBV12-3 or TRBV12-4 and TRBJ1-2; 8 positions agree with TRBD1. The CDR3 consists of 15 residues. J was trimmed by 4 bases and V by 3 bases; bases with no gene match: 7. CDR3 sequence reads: CASSFTGGLGYGYTF. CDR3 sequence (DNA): TGTGCCAGCAGTTTTACAGGGGGACTGGGCTATGGCTACACCTTC.

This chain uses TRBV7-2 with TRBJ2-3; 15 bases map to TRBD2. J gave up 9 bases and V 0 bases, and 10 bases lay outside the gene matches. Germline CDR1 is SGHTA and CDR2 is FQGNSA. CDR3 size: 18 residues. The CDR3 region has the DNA TGTGCCAGCAGCTTAGCCGGGACTAGCGGGAGGATTCGGGAAACGCAGTATTTT. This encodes CASSLAGTSGRIRETQYF.

This chain's CDR3 is CASSLGAVAVISYEQYF. The CDR3 DNA is TGCGCCAGCAGCTTGGGGGCGGTAGCGGTCATTTCCTACGAGCAGTACTTC. The V and J genes are TRBV5-1 and TRBJ2-7, with a weak D call TRBD2 (6 bases). Germline values: CDR1 SGHRS, CDR2 YFSETQ. This CDR3 has 17 residues. With 0 bases removed from V and 1 base from J, the gap between germline ends came to 17 bases.

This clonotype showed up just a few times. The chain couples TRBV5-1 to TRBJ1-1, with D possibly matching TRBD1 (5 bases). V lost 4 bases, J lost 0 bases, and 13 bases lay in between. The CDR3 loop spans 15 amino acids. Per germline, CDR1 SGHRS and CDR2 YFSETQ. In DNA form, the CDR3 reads TGCGCCAGCAGCCTTATGGGACCGATGAACACTGAAGCTTTCTTT. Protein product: CASSLMGPMNTEAFF. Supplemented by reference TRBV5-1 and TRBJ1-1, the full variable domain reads KAGVTQTPRYLIKTRGQQVTLSCSPISGHRSVSWYQQTPGQGLQFLFEYFSETQRNKGNFPGRFSGRQFSNSRSEMNVSTLELGDSALYLCASSLMGPMNTEAFFGQGTRLTVV.

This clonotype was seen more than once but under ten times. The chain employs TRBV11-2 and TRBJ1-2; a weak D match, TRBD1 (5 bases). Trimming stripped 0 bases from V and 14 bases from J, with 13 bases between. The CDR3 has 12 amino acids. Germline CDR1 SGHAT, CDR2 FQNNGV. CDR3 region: CASSLDQGPGTF. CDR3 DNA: TGTGCCAGCAGCTTAGATCAGGGCCCGGGGACCTTC.

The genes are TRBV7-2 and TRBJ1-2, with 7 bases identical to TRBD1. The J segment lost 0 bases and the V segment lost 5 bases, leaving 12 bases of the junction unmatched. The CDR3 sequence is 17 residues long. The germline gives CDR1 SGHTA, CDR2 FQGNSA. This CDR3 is CASSPRARGIANYGYTF. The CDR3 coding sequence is TGTGCCAGCAGCCCGCGAGCCAGGGGGATTGCTAACTATGGCTACACCTTC.

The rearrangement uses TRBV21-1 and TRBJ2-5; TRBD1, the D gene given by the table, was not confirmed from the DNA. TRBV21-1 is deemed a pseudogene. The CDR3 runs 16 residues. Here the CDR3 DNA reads TGTGCCAGCAGCCCACCGACAGGGGGCAGGGGAGAGACCCAGTACTTC. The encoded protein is CASSPPTGGRGETQYF.

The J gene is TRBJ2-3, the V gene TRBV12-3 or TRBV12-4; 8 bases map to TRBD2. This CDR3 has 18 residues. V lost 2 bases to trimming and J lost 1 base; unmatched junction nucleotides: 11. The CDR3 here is CASSLLKRGRGGTDTQYF. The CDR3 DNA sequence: TGTGCCAGCAGTTTACTCAAACGGGGGCGGGGGGGCACAGATACGCAGTATTTT.